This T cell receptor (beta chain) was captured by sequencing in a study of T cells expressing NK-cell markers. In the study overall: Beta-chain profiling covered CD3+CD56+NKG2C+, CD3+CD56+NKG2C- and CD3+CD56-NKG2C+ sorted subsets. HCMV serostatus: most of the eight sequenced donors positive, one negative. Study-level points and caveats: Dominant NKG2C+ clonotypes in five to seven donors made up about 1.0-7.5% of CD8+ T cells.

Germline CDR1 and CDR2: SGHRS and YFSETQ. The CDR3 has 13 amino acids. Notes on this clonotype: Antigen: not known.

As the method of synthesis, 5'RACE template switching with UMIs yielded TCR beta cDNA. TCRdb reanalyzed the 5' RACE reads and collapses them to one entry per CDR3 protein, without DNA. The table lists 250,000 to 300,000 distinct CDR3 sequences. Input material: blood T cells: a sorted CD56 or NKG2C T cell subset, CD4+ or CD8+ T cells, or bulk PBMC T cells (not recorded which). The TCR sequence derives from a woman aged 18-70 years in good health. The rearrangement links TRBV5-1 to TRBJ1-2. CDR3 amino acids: CASSWDRVAGYTF.